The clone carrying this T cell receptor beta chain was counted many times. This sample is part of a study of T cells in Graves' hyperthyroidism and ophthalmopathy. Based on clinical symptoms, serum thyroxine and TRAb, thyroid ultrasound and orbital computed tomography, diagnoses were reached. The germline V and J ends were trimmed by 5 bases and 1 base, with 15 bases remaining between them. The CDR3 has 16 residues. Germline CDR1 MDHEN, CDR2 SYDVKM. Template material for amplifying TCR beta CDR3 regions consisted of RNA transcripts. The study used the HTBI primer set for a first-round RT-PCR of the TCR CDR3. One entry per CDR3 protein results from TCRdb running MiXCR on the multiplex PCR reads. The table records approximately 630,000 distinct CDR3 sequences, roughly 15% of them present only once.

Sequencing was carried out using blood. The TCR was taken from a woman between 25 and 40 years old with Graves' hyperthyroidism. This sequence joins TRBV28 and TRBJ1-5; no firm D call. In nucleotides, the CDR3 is TGTGCCAGCAGTAGTCACGGCCTGAGGAGCAATCAGCCCCAGCATTTT. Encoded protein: CASSSHGLRSNQPQHF.